These 29 T cell receptor beta chains share one sample of origin, sequenced in a study of T cells after posttransplantation cyclophosphamide. Assay used: immunoSEQ multiplex PCR; TCRdb lists only in-frame clones, some missing. This sample has tens of thousands of clones, each found more than once. Sequencing was performed on PBMCs. All receptors derive from a woman younger than 45 in good health and a related stem cell transplant donor.

The chain recombines TRBV19 with TRBJ2-3, with D perhaps matching TRBD2 (6 bases). Germline CDR1 LNHDA, CDR2 SQIVND (reference sequence). CDR3 length: 11 amino acids. Trimming removed 10 bases at V and 5 bases at J, with 10 bases between. CDR3 region: CATLGGDTQYF. CDR3 DNA sequence: TGTGCCACCTTGGGGGGAGATACGCAGTATTTT.

The table lists this clone with many counts. This chain links TRBV4-1 with TRBJ1-5; 7 nucleotides agree with TRBD1. CDR3 size: 15 residues. With V trimmed by 0 bases and J by 5 bases, 4 bases remained unmatched. Germline V CDR1 and CDR2: MGHRA, YSYEKL. CDR3 sequence: CASSQDNRGDQPQHF. Here the CDR3 DNA reads TGCGCCAGCAGCCAAGATAACAGGGGCGATCAGCCCCAGCATTTT.

This clone was found many times. This chain uses TRBV11-2 with TRBJ2-5; TRBD2 aligns across 10 bases. Germline trimming cut 0 bases from V and 7 bases from J; bases unmatched to any gene: 5. The CDR3 is 15 amino acids. Per the germline V gene, CDR1 is SGHAT and CDR2 is FQNNGV. The CDR3 loop is CASSLDPSGGGTQYF. In nucleotides, the CDR3 is TGTGCCAGCAGCTTAGACCCTAGCGGGGGTGGGACCCAGTACTTC.

This clone was seen ten or more times. The J gene is TRBJ1-1, the V gene TRBV13, with TRBD1 matching over 8 bases. V trimming: 5 bases; J trimming: 6 bases; junction bases outside the gene matches: 14. The CDR3 spans 16 residues. Germline V gives CDR1 PRHDT, CDR2 FYEKMQ (reference sequence). The CDR3 DNA follows: TGTGCCAGCAGCCAGACCAGGAACAGGGGGTTTGCTGAAGCTTTCTTT. It encodes CASSQTRNRGFAEAFF.

This clone was observed at least ten times. The rearrangement uses TRBV6-6 and TRBJ1-2; no clear D gene. V was cut by 2 bases and J by 0 bases, with 13 bases left in between. This CDR3 has 16 amino acids. Germline CDR1 and CDR2: MNHNY and SVGAGI (reference sequence). This chain's CDR3 is CASSYESPISNYGYTF. In nucleotides, the CDR3 is TGTGCCAGCAGTTACGAGAGCCCCATTTCTAACTATGGCTACACCTTC.

This clone was counted many times. The chain combines TRBV19 with TRBJ2-7; TRBD2 might be the D (5 bases). The V end was cut by 5 bases, the J end by 1 base, with 24 bases between. The germline gives CDR1 LNHDA, CDR2 SQIVND (reference sequence). The CDR3 is made up of 18 amino acids. DNA of the CDR3: TGTGCCAGTAGTCTTCGGTACGGGGTCCTTCAAATATCCTACGAGCAGTACTTC. This codes for CASSLRYGVLQISYEQYF.

This clone has at least ten counts. V and J are TRBV19 and TRBJ2-7, with a weak D call TRBD1 (7 bases). The CDR3 totals 15 residues. V lost 1 base, J lost 3 bases, and 13 bases lay in between. The germline V gene has CDR1 LNHDA and CDR2 SQIVND (reference sequence). The CDR3 coding sequence is TGTGCCAGTAGTATAGGCCAGGGGGGAGACTACGAGCAGTACTTC. Translation gives CASSIGQGGDYEQYF.

This clone was picked up many times. The junction differs from germline at one of its ends, possibly a read error. The rearrangement joins TRBV28 to TRBJ2-1; no firm D call. CDR1 and CDR2 from the germline V gene are MDHEN and SYDVKM. CDR3 length: 12 residues. The CDR3 loop reads CASSLQRGLKLF. CDR3 in DNA: TGTGCCAGCAGTTTACAACGCGGATTAAAGCTCTTC.

Ten or more counts support this clone. This rearrangement joins TRBV19 to TRBJ2-5, with D possibly being TRBD1 (6 bases). CDR1 is LNHDA and CDR2 is SQIVND in the germline V gene (reference sequence). This CDR3 comprises 14 residues. V was pared by 3 bases and J by 1 base, with 9 bases between. Here the CDR3 DNA reads TGTGCCAGTAGTATTAACAGGGCCCAAGAGACCCAGTACTTC. Encoded protein: CASSINRAQETQYF.

The V and J genes are TRBV27 and TRBJ1-5; tentative D call: TRBD1 (5 bases). CDR3 length: 17 residues. V shed 6 bases and J shed 1 base, with 19 bases lying between them. Germline V lookup: CDR1 MNHEY, CDR2 SMNVEV (reference sequence). DNA for the CDR3: TGTGCCAGCAGAAGGGGACTCACGAATATGAGCAATCAGCCCCAGCATTTT. The encoded protein is CASRRGLTNMSNQPQHF.

This clone was counted ten times or more. CDR3 in DNA: TGTGCCAGCAGCTTACAGGGGTCGAACACTGAAGCTTTCTTT. This gives the protein CASSLQGSNTEAFF. The chain joins TRBV7-9 to TRBJ1-1; D is possibly TRBD1 (6 bases). Trimming cost V 2 bases and J 1 base, with 8 bases left between them. Per the germline V gene, CDR1 is SEHNR and CDR2 is FQNEAQ (reference sequence). The CDR3 runs to 14 residues. The variable domain in full, with the rest retrieved from reference TRBV7-9 and TRBJ1-1, is DTGVSQNPRHKITKRGQNVTFRCDPISEHNRLYWYRQTLGQGPEFLTYFQNEAQLEKSRLLSDRFSAERPKGSFSTLEIQRTEQGDSAMYLCASSLQGSNTEAFFGQGTRLTVV.

The chain couples TRBV29-1 to TRBJ1-1; tentatively, D is TRBD1 (6 bases). Trimming pared 6 bases from V and 0 bases from J, leaving 14 bases between. CDR1 is SQVTM and CDR2 is ANQGSEA in the germline V gene. The CDR3 extends over 14 amino acids. The CDR3 loop reads CSVNRVDLNTEAFF. The CDR3, as DNA: TGCAGCGTAAACAGGGTAGACTTGAACACTGAAGCTTTCTTT.

In this sample, this clone turned up many times. The J gene is TRBJ1-1, the V gene TRBV6-2 or TRBV6-3; D uncertain. V was clipped by 5 bases and J by 0 bases, with 7 bases between them. The CDR3 loop spans 13 amino acids. Germline V gene lookup returns CDR1 MNHEY and CDR2 SVGEGT. The chain's CDR3 is CASSRAVNTEAFF. Written as DNA, the CDR3 is TGTGCCAGCAGTAGGGCCGTGAACACTGAAGCTTTCTTT.

The rearrangement links TRBV5-1 to TRBJ2-2; 9 nucleotides line up with TRBD2. CDR3 length: 16 residues. Germline assignment: CDR1 SGHRS and CDR2 YFSETQ. The ends lost 2 bases at V and 1 base at J; junction bases unmatched: 3. CDR3 DNA: TGCGCCAGCAGCTTCCTAGCGGGGATGAACACCGGGGAGCTGTTTTTT. It translates to CASSFLAGMNTGELFF.

This clone appeared many times. The genes are TRBV10-3 and TRBJ1-1, with D uncertain. The CDR3 consists of 14 residues. In germline, CDR1 is ENHRY, CDR2 SYGVKD. Trimming shortened V by 4 bases and J by 0 bases, and 9 bases separated the two germline ends. CDR3 bases: TGTGCCATCAGTGGGACTGTTATGAACACTGAAGCTTTCTTT. It is translated as CAISGTVMNTEAFF.

This clone was counted between two and nine times. The chain joins TRBV29-1 to TRBJ1-2; 7 nucleotides agree with TRBD1. V lost 7 bases to trimming and J lost 7 bases; unmatched junction nucleotides: 6. The CDR3 spans 11 residues. Germline-derived CDR1 and CDR2 are SQVTM and ANQGSEA. The CDR3 region is CSDQTGTGYTF. Here the CDR3 DNA reads TGCAGCGACCAGACAGGGACTGGCTACACCTTC.

This clone was seen many times. The chain has TRBV28 and TRBJ1-1; D ambiguous. In germline, CDR1 is MDHEN, CDR2 SYDVKM. Trimming took 2 bases from V and 9 from J, leaving 16 bases between them. The CDR3 loop spans 14 amino acids. The CDR3 protein is CASSLGYRNRQAFF. In DNA, the CDR3 is TGTGCCAGCAGTTTAGGGTACAGAAACCGTCAAGCTTTCTTT. The entire variable domain, with the rest obtained from reference TRBV28 and TRBJ1-1, is as follows: DVKVTQSSRYLVKRTGEKVFLECVQDMDHENMFWYRQDPGLGLRLIYFSYDVKMKEKGDIPEGYSVSREKKERFSLILESASTNQTSMYLCASSLGYRNRQAFFGQGTRLTVV.

The table lists this clone with many counts. The chain combines TRBV7-2 with TRBJ1-1; a possible D gene is TRBD1 (5 bases). The CDR3 totals 16 residues. The germline gives CDR1 SGHTA, CDR2 FQGNSA. V dropped 2 bases and J dropped 0 bases, with 13 bases sitting between them. The CDR3 DNA reads as TGTGCCAGCAGCTTAAGGGGTCACCTCATGAACACTGAAGCTTTCTTT. Encoded protein: CASSLRGHLMNTEAFF.

This clone was picked up many times. This chain joins TRBV9 and TRBJ1-3; TRBD1 matches 7 bases. The germline V gene has CDR1 SGDLS and CDR2 YYNGEE. With 4 bases clipped from V and 4 bases from J, the junction kept 2 bases outside the gene matches. The CDR3 covers 13 residues. The CDR3: CASSQGQGNTIYF. CDR3 DNA: TGTGCCAGCAGCCAGGGACAGGGAAACACCATATATTTT.

The chain combines TRBV30 with TRBJ1-2; 11 nucleotides line up with TRBD1. This CDR3 region has 13 residues. The J segment lost 4 bases and the V segment lost 8 bases, leaving 6 bases of the junction unmatched. Per germline, CDR1 GTSNPN and CDR2 SVGIG (reference sequence). The CDR3 here is CATDRGLAYGYTF. CDR3 bases: TGTGCCACGGACAGGGGGCTTGCCTATGGCTACACCTTC.

The chain couples TRBV7-2 to TRBJ2-1, with a possible D match to TRBD2 (7 bases). Germline CDR1 reads SGHTA; CDR2 reads FQGNSA. The CDR3 extends over 15 amino acids. Trimming cost V 1 base and J 9 bases, with 16 bases left between them. CDR3 sequence (DNA): TGTGCCAGCAGCTTAGTCGGACTAGGGGGAGGTGAGCAGTTCTTC. Translated, it gives CASSLVGLGGGEQFF.

This clone was counted at least ten times. This sequence joins TRBV14 and TRBJ1-3; TRBD1 is a possible D gene (5 bases). This CDR3 has 13 amino acids. Germline CDR1 is SGHDN and CDR2 is FVKESK. Trimming pared 4 bases from V and 4 bases from J, leaving 8 bases between. CDR3 sequence (DNA): TGTGCCAGCAGCCCTAGACAGGGAAACACCATATATTTT. It yields the protein CASSPRQGNTIYF.

This clone was observed many times. The chain combines TRBV9 with TRBJ1-3; 7 bases agree with TRBD1. The CDR3 is 17 amino acids. Germline CDR1 is SGDLS and CDR2 is YYNGEE. After removal of 0 bases from V and 0 bases from J, the junction contained 6 bases not matched to a gene. This chain's CDR3 is CASSVAQGSRSGNTIYF. DNA for the CDR3: TGTGCCAGCAGCGTAGCACAGGGGTCCCGCTCTGGAAACACCATATATTTT.

V is TRBV7-3 and J is TRBJ2-5; TRBD1 aligns across 7 bases. V gave up 3 bases and J gave up 5 bases; unmatched junction bases: 9. Germline-derived CDR1 and CDR2 are SGHTA and FQGTGA. CDR3 size: 15 residues. CDR3 in DNA: TGTGCCAGCAGCTTGGGCCAGGGGGTGGGGGAGACCCAGTACTTC. It specifies CASSLGQGVGETQYF. The variable domain in full, completed from reference TRBV7-3 and TRBJ2-5, reads GAGVSQTPSNKVTEKGKYVELRCDPISGHTALYWYRQSLGQGPEFLIYFQGTGAADDSGLPNDRFFAVRPEGSVSTLKIQRTERGDSAVYLCASSLGQGVGETQYFGPGTRLLVL.

V and J are TRBV6-1 and TRBJ2-5; D possibly corresponds to TRBD1 (6 bases). Per germline, CDR1 MNHNS and CDR2 SASEGT. Trimming stripped 3 bases from V and 1 base from J, with 9 bases between. The CDR3 is made up of 14 amino acids. CDR3 coding DNA: TGTGCCAGCAGTGAGGGGGCGGCCCAAGAGACCCAGTACTTC. It yields the protein CASSEGAAQETQYF.

Many counts were recorded for this clone. The rearrangement uses TRBV5-1 and TRBJ2-3, with 8 bases identical to TRBD1. The junction had 8 bases not matched to a gene; V was cut back by 2 bases and J by 6 bases. CDR1 SGHRS and CDR2 YFSETQ come from the germline V gene. The CDR3 loop spans 15 amino acids. CDR3 region: CASSFGGRGQDTQYF. DNA for the CDR3: TGCGCCAGCAGCTTCGGTGGCAGGGGGCAGGATACGCAGTATTTT. The whole variable domain, remainder taken from reference TRBV5-1 and TRBJ2-3, is KAGVTQTPRYLIKTRGQQVTLSCSPISGHRSVSWYQQTPGQGLQFLFEYFSETQRNKGNFPGRFSGRQFSNSRSEMNVSTLELGDSALYLCASSFGGRGQDTQYFGPGTRLTVL.

This clone was picked up many times. Other DNA variants within this sample encode the same CDR3. CDR3 sequence: CASSLASGGARFF. The CDR3, as DNA: TGTGCCAGCAGTTTAGCTAGCGGGGGGGCGAGGTTCTTC. The chain is built from TRBV12-3 or TRBV12-4 and TRBJ2-1; 11 positions agree with TRBD2. V shed 0 bases, J shed 15 bases, and the junction held 4 bases outside the gene matches. The length of the CDR3 is 13 residues.

This clone appeared a few times. The chain recombines TRBV4-2 with TRBJ2-5; 8 positions agree with TRBD2. Germline values: CDR1 LGHNA, CDR2 YNFKEQ. Trimming removed 2 bases from V and 4 bases from J; junction bases left unmatched: 6. This CDR3 has 15 amino acids. The CDR3 DNA follows: TGTGCCAGCAGCCAACTCGGGACTAGTTCAGAGACCCAGTACTTC. Translation: CASSQLGTSSETQYF.

In its sample, this clone was seen many times. This chain joins TRBV11-3 and TRBJ2-1; D is possibly TRBD2 (5 bases). The V gene lost 5 bases and the J gene lost 8 bases, with 10 bases spanning the gap. This CDR3 is built from 12 residues. The germline V gene encodes CDR1 SGHNT and CDR2 YENEEA. CDR3 loop: CASSLRRDEQFF. CDR3 DNA: TGTGCCAGCAGCCTCCGGCGGGATGAGCAGTTCTTC. The full variable domain, completed using reference TRBV11-3 and TRBJ2-1, is EAGVVQSPRYKIIEKKQPVAFWCNPISGHNTLYWYLQNLGQGPELLIRYENEEAVDDSQLPKDRFSAERLKGVDSTLKIQPAELGDSAVYLCASSLRRDEQFFGPGTRLTVL.